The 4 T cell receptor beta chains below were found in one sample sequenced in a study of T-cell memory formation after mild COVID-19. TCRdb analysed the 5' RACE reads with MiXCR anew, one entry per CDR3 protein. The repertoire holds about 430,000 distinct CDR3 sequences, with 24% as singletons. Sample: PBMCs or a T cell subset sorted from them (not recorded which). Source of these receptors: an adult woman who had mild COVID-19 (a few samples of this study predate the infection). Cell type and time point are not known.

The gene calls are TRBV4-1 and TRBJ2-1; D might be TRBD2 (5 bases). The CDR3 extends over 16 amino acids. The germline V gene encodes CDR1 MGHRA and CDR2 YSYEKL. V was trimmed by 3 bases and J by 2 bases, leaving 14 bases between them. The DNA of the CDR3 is TGCGCCAGCAGCCATCCGGGGTTGGGTCCCTACAATGAGCAGTTCTTC. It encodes CASSHPGLGPYNEQFF.

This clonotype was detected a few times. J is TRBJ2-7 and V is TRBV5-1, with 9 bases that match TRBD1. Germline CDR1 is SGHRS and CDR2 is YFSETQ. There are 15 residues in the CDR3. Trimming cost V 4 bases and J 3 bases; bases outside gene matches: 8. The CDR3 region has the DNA TGCGCCAGCAGCCCAGGGACAGGGTCAGGCTACGAGCAGTACTTC. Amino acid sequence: CASSPGTGSGYEQYF.

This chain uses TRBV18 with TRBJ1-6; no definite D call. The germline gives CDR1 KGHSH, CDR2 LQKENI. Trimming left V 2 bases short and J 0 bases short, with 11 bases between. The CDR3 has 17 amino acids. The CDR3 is CASSPWPTSSYNSPLHF. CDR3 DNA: TGTGCCAGCTCACCATGGCCCACGAGCTCCTATAATTCACCCCTCCACTTT.

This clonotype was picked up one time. This chain's CDR3 is CASSLGQAEETQYF. CDR3 DNA: TGTGCCAGCAGCTTAGGCCAGGCTGAAGAGACCCAGTACTTC. The chain combines TRBV7-2 with TRBJ2-5, with no clear D. V was trimmed by 1 base and J by 3 bases, leaving 9 bases between them. CDR1 SGHTA and CDR2 FQGNSA come from the germline V gene. CDR3 length equals 14 residues.